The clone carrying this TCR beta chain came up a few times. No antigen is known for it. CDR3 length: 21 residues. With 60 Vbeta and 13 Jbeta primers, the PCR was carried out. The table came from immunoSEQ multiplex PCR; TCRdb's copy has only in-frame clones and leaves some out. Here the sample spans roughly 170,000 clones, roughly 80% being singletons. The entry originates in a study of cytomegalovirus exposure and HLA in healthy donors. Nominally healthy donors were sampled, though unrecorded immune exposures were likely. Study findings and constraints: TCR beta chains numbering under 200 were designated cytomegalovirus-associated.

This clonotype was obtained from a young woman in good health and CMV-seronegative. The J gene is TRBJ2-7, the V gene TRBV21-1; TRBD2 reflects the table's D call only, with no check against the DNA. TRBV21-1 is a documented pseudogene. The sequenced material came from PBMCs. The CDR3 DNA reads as TGTGCCAGCAGCAAATGGCTTATGTGGGTTGACGGCAACCCGACTTCCTACGAGCAGTACTTC. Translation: CASSKWLMWVDGNPTSYEQYF.